The 21 T cell receptor beta chains below all came from one sample that was sequenced in a study of HIV-infected children after antiretroviral therapy interruption. Specified treatment: PENTA 11 planned treatment interruption arm or continuous ART arm. A 3' RACE protocol on RNA, with unique molecular identifiers, produced the TCR library. TCRdb independently ran MiXCR on the 3' RACE reads; one entry per CDR3 protein. The table shows 35,000 to 50,000 distinct CDR3 sequences, with just over 6.5% occurring only once. The sample in question was CD45RA+ CD4+ T cells from PBMCs, pooled from several time points, obtained from a donor given antiretroviral therapy, either interrupted or continuous. Documented subset: naive CD4+ CD45RA+ CD45RO- T cells. The origin of the receptors is a pool of human donors with HIV.

This clonotype was observed many times. This chain connects TRBV5-1 to TRBJ2-2; 12 nucleotides agree with TRBD2. Germline V gene data show CDR1 as SGHRS and CDR2 as YFSETQ. V shed 4 bases and J 4 bases; nucleotides not matched to a gene: 5. The length of the CDR3 is 16 residues. CDR3 amino acids: CASSVGTSGRTGELFF. CDR3 coding DNA: TGCGCCAGCAGCGTAGGGACTAGCGGGCGCACCGGGGAGCTGTTTTTT.

This clonotype was recorded many times. The junction differs from germline at one of its ends, possibly a read error. The chain employs TRBV13 and TRBJ2-4; tentatively, D is TRBD1 or TRBD2 (5 bases each). This CDR3 comprises 13 residues. Per the germline V gene, CDR1 is PRHDT and CDR2 is FYEKMQ (reference sequence). This CDR3 reads CASSLGAQNTLYF. CDR3 nucleotides: TGTGCCAGCTCTCTCGGGGCCCAAAACACCTTGTACTTT.

The J gene is TRBJ1-4, the V gene TRBV4-2; TRBD1 agrees at 8 bases. Per germline, CDR1 LGHNA and CDR2 YNFKEQ. Losses at the gene ends were 4 bases for V and 7 bases for J; bases not matched to a gene: 8. CDR3 length equals 15 residues. The chain's CDR3 is CASSPSGTGVEKLFF. The CDR3 bases are TGTGCCAGCAGCCCGTCCGGGACAGGTGTTGAAAAACTGTTTTTT.

Ten or more counts support this clonotype. The rearrangement links TRBV18 to TRBJ2-7; perhaps D is TRBD1 or TRBD2 (5 bases each). The CDR3 extends over 13 amino acids. Germline CDR1 reads KGHSH; CDR2 reads LQKENI. V lost 8 bases, J lost 1 base, and 12 bases lay in between. In DNA, the CDR3 is TGTGCCAGCACTCGGGGCCTATCCTACGAGCAGTACTTC. Its translation is CASTRGLSYEQYF. Looking up the rest from reference TRBV18 and TRBJ2-7 gives the full variable domain: NAGVMQNPRHLVRRRGQEARLRCSPMKGHSHVYWYRQLPEEGLKFMVYLQKENIIDESGMPKERFSAEFPKEGPSILRIQQVVRGDSAAYFCASTRGLSYEQYFGPGTRLTVT.

The rearrangement links TRBV29-1 to TRBJ1-1, with D possibly TRBD1 on 5 matching bases. Germline-derived CDR1 and CDR2 are SQVTM and ANQGSEA. The CDR3 consists of 12 residues. V lost 6 bases, J lost 5 bases, and 13 bases lay in between. CDR3 sequence reads: CSVTRGKTEAFF. CDR3 DNA sequence: TGCAGCGTCACCCGGGGGAAGACTGAAGCTTTCTTT.

In this sample, this clonotype turned up many times. V is TRBV23-1 and J is TRBJ1-6; 9 bases map to TRBD1. TRBV23-1 is an open reading frame whose function is uncertain. The trim removed 0 bases at V and 7 bases at J, leaving 16 bases unmatched. The length of the CDR3 is 20 residues. The DNA for the CDR3 is TGCGCCAGCAGTCAATCTGGGAGGTTTACAGGGGGCGCATACAATTCACCCCTCCACTTT. This encodes CASSQSGRFTGGAYNSPLHF.

This clonotype has a count of ten or more. The chain uses TRBV29-1 and TRBJ2-2; the D gene is possibly TRBD2 (7 bases). Looked up from germline, CDR1 is SQVTM and CDR2 is ANQGSEA. V lost 6 bases to trimming and J lost 4 bases, with 12 bases between them. The CDR3 consists of 13 residues. The CDR3 nucleotides read TGCAGCGTAAGGGAGGGGGTCACCGGGGAGCTGTTTTTT. This translates into CSVREGVTGELFF.

This clonotype showed up many times. The chain uses TRBV19 and TRBJ2-7, with D uncertain. CDR1 is LNHDA and CDR2 is SQIVND in the germline V gene (reference sequence). The V gene lost 5 bases and the J gene lost 4 bases, with 12 bases spanning the gap. The CDR3 is made up of 13 amino acids. The CDR3 sequence is CASSPFAHYEQYF. CDR3 in DNA: TGTGCCAGTAGTCCCTTTGCCCATTACGAGCAGTACTTC.

The chain employs TRBV19 and TRBJ1-1, with 12 nucleotides matching TRBD1. The germline gives CDR1 LNHDA, CDR2 SQIVND (reference sequence). Losses at the gene ends were 4 bases for V and 7 bases for J; bases not matched to a gene: 10. CDR3 length: 16 amino acids. The CDR3 protein is CASSTKSGTGGGEAFF. CDR3 nucleotides: TGTGCCAGTAGTACGAAGTCTGGGACAGGGGGCGGTGAAGCTTTCTTT.

The sample holds many counts of this clonotype. J is TRBJ2-7 and V is TRBV28, with D possibly being TRBD1 (6 bases). V lost 5 bases and J lost 1, with 27 bases in between. The CDR3 spans 19 residues. Looked up from germline, CDR1 is MDHEN and CDR2 is SYDVKM. The CDR3 DNA reads TGTGCCAGCAGTCTTCCTAACCCGCGAGTACAGGGACGATCCTACGAGCAGTACTTC. It codes for CASSLPNPRVQGRSYEQYF.

This clonotype has ten or more counts. The chain couples TRBV6-2 or TRBV6-3 to TRBJ2-5; 12 nucleotides line up with TRBD2. The CDR3 has 16 residues. Looked up from germline, CDR1 is MNHEY and CDR2 is SVGEGT. J was trimmed by 3 bases and V by 2 bases; bases with no gene match: 4. As DNA, the CDR3 is TGTGCCAGCAGTTACACTAGCGGGGGGCTGGAAGAGACCCAGTACTTC. Residues: CASSYTSGGLEETQYF.

This clonotype has a count of ten or more. This rearrangement joins TRBV10-1 to TRBJ2-3, with 11 bases aligning to TRBD2. V lost 6 bases to trimming and J lost 1 base; unmatched junction nucleotides: 9. CDR3 length equals 17 residues. Germline V gene sequence: CDR1 WNHNN, CDR2 SYGVQD (reference sequence). CDR3 in DNA: TGCGCCAGCAGCGGACCTCTAGCGGGAGGACGCACAGATACGCAGTATTTT. Its translation: CASSGPLAGGRTDTQYF.

This clonotype was picked up many times. The chain links TRBV28 to TRBJ2-5; D is unresolved. The CDR3 has 15 residues. Germline CDR1 reads MDHEN; CDR2 reads SYDVKM. V lost 3 bases and J lost 4, with 15 bases in between. The CDR3 is CASSFRKTSGETQYF. For the CDR3, the DNA is TGTGCCAGCAGTTTCCGAAAGACATCAGGAGAGACCCAGTACTTC.

Notes on this clonotype: The junction departs from germline at one end; a sequencing error may be responsible. The V call is TRBV11-2, the J call TRBJ2-7, with TRBD1 matching over 8 bases. CDR1 is SGHAT, CDR2 FQNNGV, per germline. This CDR3 spans 14 amino acids. CDR3 bases: TGCGCCAGCAGCCAAATGGACAGGGTCAACGAGCAGTACTTC. It specifies CASSQMDRVNEQYF.

The V call is TRBV28, the J call TRBJ2-3; no clear D gene. Per the germline V gene, CDR1 is MDHEN and CDR2 is SYDVKM. The CDR3 extends over 13 amino acids. V was cut by 2 bases and J by 0 bases, with 3 bases left in between. CDR3 bases: TGTGCCAGCAGTTTAGGTAGCACAGATACGCAGTATTTT. Translating it yields CASSLGSTDTQYF. The entire variable domain, with the rest obtained from reference TRBV28 and TRBJ2-3, is as follows: DVKVTQSSRYLVKRTGEKVFLECVQDMDHENMFWYRQDPGLGLRLIYFSYDVKMKEKGDIPEGYSVSREKKERFSLILESASTNQTSMYLCASSLGSTDTQYFGPGTRLTVL.

Many counts were recorded for this clonotype. The V and J genes are TRBV24-1 and TRBJ1-2; D possibly corresponds to TRBD1 (6 bases). Germline lookup yields CDR1 KGHDR and CDR2 SFDVKD. V was cut by 3 bases and J by 6 bases, with 10 bases left in between. CDR3 length: 13 amino acids. The CDR3 region has the DNA TGTGCCACCAGTGATCGACAGGAAAATGGCTACACCTTC. It specifies CATSDRQENGYTF.

This clonotype was recorded at least ten times. V gene TRBV2 combines with J gene TRBJ2-1, with 7 bases fitting TRBD1. This CDR3 spans 14 amino acids. V lost 6 bases and J lost 9; bases outside the gene matches: 11. Per germline, CDR1 SNHLY and CDR2 FYNNEI. CDR3 protein: CASSLEGAGAEQFF. CDR3 coding DNA: TGTGCCAGCAGCTTAGAGGGGGCTGGGGCTGAGCAGTTCTTC. The full variable domain, with the rest looked up from reference TRBV2 and TRBJ2-1, is EPEVTQTPSHQVTQMGQEVILRCVPISNHLYFYWYRQILGQKVEFLVSFYNNEISEKSEIFDDQFSVERPDGSNFTLKIRSTKLEDSAMYFCASSLEGAGAEQFFGPGTRLTVL.

The table lists this clonotype with many counts. The rearrangement joins TRBV29-1 to TRBJ1-2; 8 bases map to TRBD1. This CDR3 spans 15 amino acids. The trim removed 6 bases at V and 1 base at J, leaving 10 bases unmatched. Germline CDR1 and CDR2: SQVTM and ANQGSEA. CDR3 sequence: CSVAIGQGFNYGYTF. In DNA form, the CDR3 reads TGCAGCGTCGCAATTGGACAGGGATTTAACTATGGCTACACCTTC.

This clonotype was recorded at least ten times. This sequence joins TRBV20-1 and TRBJ2-5; TRBD1 matches at 7 bases. The CDR3 contains 13 residues. Germline V gene data show CDR1 as DFQATT and CDR2 as SNEGSKA (reference sequence). Germline trimming cut 1 base from V and 3 bases from J; bases unmatched to any gene: 2. CDR3 sequence reads: CSARAQGKETQYF. The CDR3 DNA is TGCAGTGCTAGAGCACAGGGGAAAGAGACCCAGTACTTC.

This clonotype occurred many times. The gene calls are TRBV25-1 and TRBJ1-1; D is perhaps TRBD1 (5 bases). The CDR3 contains 14 residues. Germline V gives CDR1 MGHDK, CDR2 SYGVNS. The V end lost 1 base, the J end lost 4 bases, and 10 bases lay between the germline ends. In DNA form, the CDR3 reads TGTGCCAGCAGTGAATGGCAGGGATCCACTGAAGCTTTCTTT. Translated: CASSEWQGSTEAFF.

This clonotype was seen only a few times. This chain joins TRBV24-1 and TRBJ1-1; TRBD1 is a possible D gene (6 bases). The CDR3 contains 15 residues. The V and J ends lost 4 bases and 6 bases respectively, with 17 bases between them. The germline CDR1 and CDR2 sequences are KGHDR and SFDVKD. The CDR3 coding sequence is TGTGCCACCAGTGAATCAACAGGGCGGGGGGCTGAAGCTTTCTTT. Residues: CATSESTGRGAEAFF.